This T cell receptor beta chain originates from a study of T cells in Graves' hyperthyroidism and ophthalmopathy. This clonotype was found many times. Pregnant or lactating patients were excluded, as were those with uncontrolled infection or other autoimmune disease. The source material, RNA transcripts, was used to amplify TCR beta CDR3 regions. When the TCR CDR3 underwent first-round RT-PCR, the HTBI primer set was used. Via MiXCR, TCRdb re-called the multiplex PCR reads, giving one row per CDR3 protein. Among roughly 560,000 distinct CDR3 sequences listed, roughly 14% were seen once. The CDR3 spans 16 residues. Trimming removed 1 base from V and 5 bases from J; junction bases left unmatched: 4. In germline, CDR1 is LGHNA, CDR2 YNFKEQ.

The sequence came from a woman aged 35 to 49 with Graves' ophthalmopathy. This chain connects TRBV4-2 to TRBJ2-5, with 13 bases fitting TRBD2. Specimen: blood. As DNA, the CDR3 is TGTGCCAGCAGCCAAGGCGGGACTAGCGGGATTGAGACCCAGTACTTC. Its protein is CASSQGGTSGIETQYF.